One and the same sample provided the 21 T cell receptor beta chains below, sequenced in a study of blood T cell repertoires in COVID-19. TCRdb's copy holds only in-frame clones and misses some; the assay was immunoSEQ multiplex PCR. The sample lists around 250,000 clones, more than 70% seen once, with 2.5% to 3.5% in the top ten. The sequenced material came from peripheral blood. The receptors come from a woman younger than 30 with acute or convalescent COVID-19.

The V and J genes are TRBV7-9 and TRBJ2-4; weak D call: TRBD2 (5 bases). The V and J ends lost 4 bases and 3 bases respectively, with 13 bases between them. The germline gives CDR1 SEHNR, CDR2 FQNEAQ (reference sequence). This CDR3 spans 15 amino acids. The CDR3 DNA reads TGTGCCAGCAGCTCAATAGGAGGAAACAAAAACATTCAGTACTTC. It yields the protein CASSSIGGNKNIQYF.

CDR3 nucleotide sequence: TGTGCCAGCAGTCTTCCCGAGAGCGGCGAGCAGTTCTTC. Its translation is CASSLPESGEQFF. The chain joins TRBV12-3 or TRBV12-4 to TRBJ2-1, with D perhaps matching TRBD2 (5 bases). This CDR3 contains 13 residues. Trimming left V 5 bases short and J 10 bases short, with 15 bases between.

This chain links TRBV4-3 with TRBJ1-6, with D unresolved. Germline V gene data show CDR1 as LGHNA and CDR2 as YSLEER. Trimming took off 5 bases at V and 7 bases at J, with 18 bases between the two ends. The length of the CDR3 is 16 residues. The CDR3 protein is CASSTKAALENSPLHF. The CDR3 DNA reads TGCGCCAGCAGCACAAAAGCCGCTCTGGAGAATTCACCCCTCCACTTT.

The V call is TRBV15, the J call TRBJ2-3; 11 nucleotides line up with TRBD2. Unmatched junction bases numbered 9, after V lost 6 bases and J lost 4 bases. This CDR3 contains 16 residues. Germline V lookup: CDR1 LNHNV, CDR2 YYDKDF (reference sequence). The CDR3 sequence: CATRNPGTSGSDTQYF. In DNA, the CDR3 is TGTGCCACCAGAAACCCCGGGACTAGCGGATCAGATACGCAGTATTTT. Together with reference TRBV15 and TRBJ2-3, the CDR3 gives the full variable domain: DAMVIQNPRYQVTQFGKPVTLSCSQTLNHNVMYWYQQKSSQAPKLLFHYYDKDFNNEADTPDNFQSRRPNTSFCFLDIRSPGLGDTAMYLCATRNPGTSGSDTQYFGPGTRLTVL.

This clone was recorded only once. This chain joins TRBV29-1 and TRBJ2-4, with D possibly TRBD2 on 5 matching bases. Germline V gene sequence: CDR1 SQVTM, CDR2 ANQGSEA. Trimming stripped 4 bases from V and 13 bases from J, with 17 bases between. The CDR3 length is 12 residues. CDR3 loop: CSVAANLDWQYF. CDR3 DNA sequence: TGCAGCGTTGCCGCTAACTTGGACTGGCAGTACTTC.

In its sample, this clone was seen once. CDR3 in DNA: TGTGCCAGCAGCTTAGCAGGGGTCGGCTCCTACAATGAGCAGTTCTTC. Its translation is CASSLAGVGSYNEQFF. The chain employs TRBV7-2 and TRBJ2-1; a weak D match, TRBD1 (5 bases). The germline gives CDR1 SGHTA, CDR2 FQGNSA. V was pared by 0 bases and J by 0 bases, with 9 bases between. This CDR3 has 16 amino acids. The full variable domain, rest sourced from reference TRBV7-2 and TRBJ2-1, is GAGVSQSPSNKVTEKGKDVELRCDPISGHTALYWYRQSLGQGLEFLIYFQGNSAPDKSGLPSDRFSAERTGGSVSTLTIQRTQQEDSAVYLCASSLAGVGSYNEQFFGPGTRLTVL.

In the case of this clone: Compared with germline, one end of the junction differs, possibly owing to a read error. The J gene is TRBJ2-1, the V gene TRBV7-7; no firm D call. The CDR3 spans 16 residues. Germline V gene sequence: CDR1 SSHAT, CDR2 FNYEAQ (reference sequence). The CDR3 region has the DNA TGTGCTAGCAGCCCCAGTCGGAGCGTTAACTACAATGAGCAGTTCTTC. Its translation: CASSPSRSVNYNEQFF. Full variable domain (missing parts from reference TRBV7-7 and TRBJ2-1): GAGVSQSPRYKVTKRGQDVTLRCDPISSHATLYWYQQALGQGPEFLTYFNYEAQPDKSGLPSDRFSAERPEGSISTLTIQRTEQRDSAMYRCASSPSRSVNYNEQFFGPGTRLTVL.

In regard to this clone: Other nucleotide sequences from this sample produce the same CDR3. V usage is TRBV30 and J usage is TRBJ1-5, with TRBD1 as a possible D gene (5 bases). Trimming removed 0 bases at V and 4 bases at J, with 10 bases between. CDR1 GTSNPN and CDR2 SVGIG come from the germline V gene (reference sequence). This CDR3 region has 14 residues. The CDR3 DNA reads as TGTGCCTGGAGTGTACCCGGGGGTAATCAGCCCCAGCATTTT. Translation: CAWSVPGGNQPQHF.

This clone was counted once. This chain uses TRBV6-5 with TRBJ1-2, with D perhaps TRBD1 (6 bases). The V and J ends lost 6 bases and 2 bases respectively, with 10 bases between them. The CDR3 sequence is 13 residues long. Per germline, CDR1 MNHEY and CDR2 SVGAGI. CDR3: CASSWGQNYGYTF. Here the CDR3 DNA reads TGTGCCAGCAGCTGGGGACAAAACTATGGCTACACCTTC.

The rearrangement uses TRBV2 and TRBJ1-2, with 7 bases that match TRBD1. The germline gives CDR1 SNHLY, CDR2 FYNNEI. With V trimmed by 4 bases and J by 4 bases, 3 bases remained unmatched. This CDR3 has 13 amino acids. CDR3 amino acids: CASSVGTVYGYTF. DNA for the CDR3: TGTGCCAGCAGTGTGGGGACAGTCTATGGCTACACCTTC. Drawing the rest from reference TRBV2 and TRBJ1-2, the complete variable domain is EPEVTQTPSHQVTQMGQEVILRCVPISNHLYFYWYRQILGQKVEFLVSFYNNEISEKSEIFDDQFSVERPDGSNFTLKIRSTKLEDSAMYFCASSVGTVYGYTFGSGTRLTVV.

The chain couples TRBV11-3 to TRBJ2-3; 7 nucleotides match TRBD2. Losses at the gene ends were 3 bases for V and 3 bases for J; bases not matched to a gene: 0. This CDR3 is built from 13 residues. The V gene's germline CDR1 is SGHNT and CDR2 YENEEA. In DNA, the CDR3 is TGTGCCAGCAGCTTGGGGGGGACAGATACGCAGTATTTT. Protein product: CASSLGGTDTQYF.

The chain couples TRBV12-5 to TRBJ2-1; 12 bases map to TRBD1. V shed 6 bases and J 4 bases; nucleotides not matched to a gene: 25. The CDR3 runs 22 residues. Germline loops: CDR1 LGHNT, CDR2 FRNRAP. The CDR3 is CASGNPPRDRGLGAGKYNEQFF. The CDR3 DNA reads TGTGCTAGTGGCAATCCACCTCGGGACAGGGGGCTCGGGGCGGGAAAGTACAATGAGCAGTTCTTC.

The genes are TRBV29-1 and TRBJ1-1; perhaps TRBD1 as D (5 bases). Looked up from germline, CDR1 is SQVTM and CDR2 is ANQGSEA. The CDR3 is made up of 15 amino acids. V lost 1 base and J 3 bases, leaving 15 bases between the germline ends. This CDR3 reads CSVEAGQEWYTEAFF. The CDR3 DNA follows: TGCAGCGTTGAAGCAGGGCAAGAATGGTACACTGAAGCTTTCTTT.

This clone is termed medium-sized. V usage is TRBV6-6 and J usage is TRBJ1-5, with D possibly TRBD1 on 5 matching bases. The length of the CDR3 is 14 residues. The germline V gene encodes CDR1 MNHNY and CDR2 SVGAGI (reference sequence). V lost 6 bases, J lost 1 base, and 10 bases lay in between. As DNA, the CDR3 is TGTGCCAGCAGCCGGCGGGACAGCAATCAGCCCCAGCATTTT. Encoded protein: CASSRRDSNQPQHF.

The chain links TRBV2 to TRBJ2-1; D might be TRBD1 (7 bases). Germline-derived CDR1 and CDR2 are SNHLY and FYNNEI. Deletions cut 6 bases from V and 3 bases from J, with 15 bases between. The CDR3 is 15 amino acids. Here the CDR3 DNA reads TGTGCCAGCAGCGCGGGACAGAGTTACTACAATGAGCAGTTCTTC. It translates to CASSAGQSYYNEQFF.

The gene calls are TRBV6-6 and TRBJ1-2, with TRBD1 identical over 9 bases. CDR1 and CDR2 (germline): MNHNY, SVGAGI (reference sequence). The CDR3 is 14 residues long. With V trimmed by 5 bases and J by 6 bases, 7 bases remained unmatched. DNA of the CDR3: TGTGCCAGCAGTCAACAACAGGGGGCGGATGGCTACACCTTC. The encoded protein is CASSQQQGADGYTF.

Here the CDR3 reads CSVIEGNQPQHF. The CDR3 nucleotides are TGCAGCGTTATAGAGGGCAATCAGCCCCAGCATTTT. V is TRBV29-1 and J is TRBJ1-5; D gene unclear. Germline V CDR1 and CDR2: SQVTM, ANQGSEA. Deletions cut 5 bases from V and 2 bases from J, with 7 bases between. The CDR3 runs to 12 residues.

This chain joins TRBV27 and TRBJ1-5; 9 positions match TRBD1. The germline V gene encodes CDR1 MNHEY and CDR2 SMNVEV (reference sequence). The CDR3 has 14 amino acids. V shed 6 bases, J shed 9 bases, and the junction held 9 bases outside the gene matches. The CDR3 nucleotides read TGTGCCAGCAGCCGGGACAGGGTAGTGTGGCCCCAGCATTTT. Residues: CASSRDRVVWPQHF.

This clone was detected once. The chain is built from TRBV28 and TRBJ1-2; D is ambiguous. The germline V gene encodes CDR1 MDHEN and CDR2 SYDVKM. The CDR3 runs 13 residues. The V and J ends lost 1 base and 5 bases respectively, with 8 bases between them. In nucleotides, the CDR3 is TGTGCCAGCAGTTTATTCGGCGGATATGGCTACACCTTC. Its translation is CASSLFGGYGYTF.

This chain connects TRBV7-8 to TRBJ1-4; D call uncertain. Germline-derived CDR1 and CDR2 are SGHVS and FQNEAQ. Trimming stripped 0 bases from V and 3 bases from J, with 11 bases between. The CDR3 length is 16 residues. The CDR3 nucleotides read TGTGCCAGCAGCTTAGCGTCGGGGTCCCCTAATGAAAAACTGTTTTTT. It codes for CASSLASGSPNEKLFF.

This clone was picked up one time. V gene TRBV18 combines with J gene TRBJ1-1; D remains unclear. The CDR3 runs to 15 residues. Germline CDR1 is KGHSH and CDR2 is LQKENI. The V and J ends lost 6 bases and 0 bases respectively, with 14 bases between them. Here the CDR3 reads CASSPGEQMNTEAFF. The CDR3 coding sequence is TGTGCCAGCTCTCCCGGGGAACAGATGAACACTGAAGCTTTCTTT.